Each of the 14 T cell receptor beta chains below was sequenced from the same sample in a study of shared clonotypes between healthy human individuals. Using immunoSEQ multiplex PCR, the repertoire was profiled, and TCRdb retains in-frame clones only, with some absent. This sample has approximately 1,500,000 clones, with roughly 97% found just once. Sample: naive CD4+ T cells sorted from blood. Subset meaning: CD45RA+ positively selected. Source of these receptors: a man younger than 40 in good health.

Worth noting for this clone: Other DNA sequences in the same sample also yield this CDR3. The chain has TRBV7-6 and TRBJ1-3; no firm D call. CDR3 length: 15 amino acids. Per the germline V gene, CDR1 is SGHVS and CDR2 is FNYEAQ. V was shortened by 5 bases and J by 0 bases, with 11 bases between the two germline ends. The CDR3 loop reads CASSLGPLSGNTIYF. CDR3 bases: TGTGCCAGCAGCCTCGGGCCACTCTCTGGAAACACCATATATTTT. Variable domain in full (rest from reference TRBV7-6 and TRBJ1-3): GAGVSQSPRYKVTKRGQDVALRCDPISGHVSLYWYRQALGQGPEFLTYFNYEAQQDKSGLPNDRFSAERPEGSISTLTIQRTEQRDSAMYRCASSLGPLSGNTIYFGEGSWLTVV.

The chain recombines TRBV7-2 with TRBJ1-1; D uncertain. Between the trimmed V and J ends, which lost 2 bases and 0 bases, there was a span of 19 bases. CDR1 and CDR2 from the germline V gene are SGHTA and FQGNSA. The CDR3 is 18 amino acids. The CDR3 loop is CASSLITLSQLLNTEAFF. The CDR3 nucleotides read TGTGCCAGCAGCTTAATTACGCTATCACAGCTATTGAACACTGAAGCTTTCTTT.

This chain uses TRBV14 with TRBJ2-5; D gene unclear. Per the germline V gene, CDR1 is SGHDN and CDR2 is FVKESK. The CDR3 consists of 14 residues. Between the trimmed V and J ends, which lost 0 bases and 4 bases, there was a span of 9 bases. The CDR3 reads CASSQDMARETQYF. DNA for the CDR3: TGTGCCAGCAGCCAAGATATGGCGAGAGAGACCCAGTACTTC. Based on the CDR3 plus reference TRBV14 and TRBJ2-5, the full variable domain is EAGVTQFPSHSVIEKGQTVTLRCDPISGHDNLYWYRRVMGKEIKFLLHFVKESKQDESGMPNNRFLAERTGGTYSTLKVQPAELEDSGVYFCASSQDMARETQYFGPGTRLLVL.

J is TRBJ2-1 and V is TRBV5-1; tentatively, D is TRBD1 or TRBD2 (6 bases each). Germline loops: CDR1 SGHRS, CDR2 YFSETQ. V lost 1 base, J lost 4 bases, and 15 bases lay in between. This CDR3 has 16 residues. The CDR3 DNA reads TGCGCCAGCAGCTTGCTGGGGGGCGCAGGGTACAATGAGCAGTTCTTC. Amino acid sequence: CASSLLGGAGYNEQFF.

This chain connects TRBV18 to TRBJ1-4; 7 positions agree with TRBD1. V was pared by 3 bases and J by 5 bases, with 6 bases of the junction left unmatched. The CDR3 totals 15 residues. Germline loops: CDR1 KGHSH, CDR2 LQKENI. CDR3 amino acids: CASSPRRGENEKLFF. The CDR3 nucleotides are TGTGCCAGCTCACCCCGCAGGGGGGAGAATGAAAAACTGTTTTTT.

A word on this clone: One end of the junction fails to match germline, which may point to a read error. J is TRBJ1-1 and V is TRBV7-2; D remains ambiguous. The CDR3 consists of 11 residues. Germline lookup yields CDR1 SGHTA and CDR2 FQGNSA. The DNA of the CDR3 is TGTGCCAGCAGCTTAAGTCTTTTAGTGTTTTTT. Translation: CASSLSLLVFF.

The V gene is TRBV7-9, the J gene TRBJ1-2, with 7 positions matching TRBD1. The V gene end was trimmed by 5 bases and the J gene end by 8 bases; junction bases not matched to a gene: 11. The germline V gene has CDR1 SEHNR and CDR2 FQNEAQ (reference sequence). The length of the CDR3 is 14 residues. In DNA, the CDR3 is TGTGCCAGCAGCCTGGAGGAGGGGGCTAGGGGCTACACCTTC. Protein product: CASSLEEGARGYTF.

This chain uses TRBV7-6 with TRBJ1-3; maybe TRBD1 (5 bases). The germline gives CDR1 SGHVS, CDR2 FNYEAQ. V lost 4 bases to trimming and J lost 2 bases, with 18 bases between them. The CDR3 runs to 17 residues. This CDR3 reads CASSSALGQQAGNTIYF. In nucleotides, the CDR3 is TGTGCCAGCAGCTCCGCTTTGGGGCAGCAAGCTGGAAACACCATATATTTT. Full variable domain (missing parts from reference TRBV7-6 and TRBJ1-3): GAGVSQSPRYKVTKRGQDVALRCDPISGHVSLYWYRQALGQGPEFLTYFNYEAQQDKSGLPNDRFSAERPEGSISTLTIQRTEQRDSAMYRCASSSALGQQAGNTIYFGEGSWLTVV.

A single count supports this clone. The V and J genes are TRBV5-6 and TRBJ1-4; 8 nucleotides match TRBD1. Germline CDR1 SGHDT, CDR2 YYEEEE. Trimming removed 4 bases from V and 7 bases from J; junction bases left unmatched: 9. The CDR3 extends over 15 amino acids. The CDR3 loop is CASSTRTGRFEKLFF. The DNA for the CDR3 is TGTGCCAGCAGCACACGGACAGGGAGGTTTGAAAAACTGTTTTTT.

The chain uses TRBV30 and TRBJ2-2, with a possible D match to TRBD2 (6 bases). The V end lost 4 bases, the J end lost 2 bases, and 11 bases lay between the germline ends. The CDR3 length is 14 residues. CDR1 GTSNPN and CDR2 SVGIG come from the germline V gene (reference sequence). The DNA of the CDR3 is TGTGCCTGGACGGGCGGGATTAACACCGGGGAGCTGTTTTTT. Translated: CAWTGGINTGELFF. The full variable domain, with the rest looked up from reference TRBV30 and TRBJ2-2, is SQTIHQWPATLVQPVGSPLSLECTVEGTSNPNLYWYRQAAGRGLQLLFYSVGIGQISSEVPQNLSASRPQDRQFILSSKKLLLSDSGFYLCAWTGGINTGELFFGEGSRLTVL.

The genes are TRBV9 and TRBJ2-3; TRBD2 matches at 8 bases. The CDR3 has 17 amino acids. Per the germline V gene, CDR1 is SGDLS and CDR2 is YYNGEE. With 0 bases clipped from V and 6 bases from J, the junction kept 12 bases outside the gene matches. The CDR3 nucleotides are TGTGCCAGCAGCGTAGATGTCGACGGGGGGGCTCTCGATACGCAGTATTTT. This codes for CASSVDVDGGALDTQYF.

The chain uses TRBV7-2 and TRBJ2-1; TRBD1 might be the D (5 bases). The germline gives CDR1 SGHTA, CDR2 FQGNSA. The CDR3 is 13 residues long. Deletions cut 5 bases from V and 5 bases from J, with 10 bases between. CDR3 region: CASSPSRDNEQFF. The DNA of the CDR3 is TGTGCCAGCAGCCCAAGCAGGGACAATGAGCAGTTCTTC.

The sample holds one count of this clone. This chain connects TRBV9 to TRBJ2-5; 8 bases line up with TRBD1. The V gene end was trimmed by 3 bases and the J gene end by 3 bases; junction bases not matched to a gene: 1. The V gene's germline CDR1 is SGDLS and CDR2 YYNGEE. The length of the CDR3 is 13 residues. As DNA, the CDR3 is TGTGCCAGCAGCGGGGGACAGGAAGAGACCCAGTACTTC. Protein product: CASSGGQEETQYF.

This chain uses TRBV7-9 with TRBJ1-2, with D hard to call. This CDR3 spans 15 amino acids. Trimming shortened V by 0 bases and J by 0 bases, and 8 bases separated the two germline ends. The germline CDR1 and CDR2 sequences are SEHNR and FQNEAQ (reference sequence). Here the CDR3 reads CASSLANNANYGYTF. As DNA, the CDR3 is TGTGCCAGCAGCTTAGCTAACAACGCTAACTATGGCTACACCTTC.